This entry concerns a single T cell receptor beta chain. Clones were sequenced by immunoSEQ multiplex PCR, and TCRdb holds only the in-frame ones, with some missing. This sample has 300,000 to 350,000 clones; around 91% occur once, and the top ten carry around 4.5%. This specimen comes from a study of blood T cell repertoires in COVID-19. Across the whole study: Samples came from the United States, Italy and Spain, spanning acute and convalescent COVID-19. T cells, B-cell-depleted T cells, or PBMCs provided the cDNA or gDNA that served as material.

Categorization into cohorts depended on clinical history that participants reported. CDR3 length: 16 amino acids. J was trimmed by 6 bases and V by 0 bases; bases with no gene match: 7. Germline V gives CDR1 LGHDT, CDR2 YNNKEL (reference sequence). The chain joins TRBV3-1 (or the pseudogene TRBV3-2) to TRBJ2-2; TRBD2 matches at 7 bases. This receptor was identified in a woman in her late teens or twenties with acute COVID-19. Sequenced: PBMCs or T cells enriched from blood (not recorded which). CDR3 nucleotides: TGTGCCAGCAGCCAAGAAGGAGGGAGGGCCCCCGGGGAGCTGTTTTTT. Amino acids: CASSQEGGRAPGELFF.